This T cell receptor beta chain is drawn from a study of CD8+CD57+ T cells in acquired aplastic anemia. Study-wide context: The DNA of sorted CD4+ and CD8+ cells averaged 3.2 ug. Study outcomes and limitations: The same twenty-nine CD8+ CDR3 sequences occurred in patients and in controls.

Trimming cost V 10 bases and J 5 bases, with 9 bases left between them. In germline, CDR1 is ENHRY, CDR2 SYGVKD. CDR3 length: 11 residues. Genomic DNA templated the TCR beta VDJ and CDR3 profiling. TCRdb called the reads again in MiXCR, with one record for every CDR3 protein. The table lists 90,000 to 150,000 distinct CDR3 sequences, 58% of them singletons. On this clonotype itself: Its antigen is currently unknown.

Those patients picked for sequencing had displayed CD8+CD57+ cell expansion on flow cytometry. Every patient presented with severe acquired aplastic anemia. Prior therapy had not been administered to any patient at the time of blood sampling. Sequenced: sorted CD4+, CD8+, or CD8+CD57+ T cells (not recorded which) from PBMCs. The J gene is TRBJ2-1, the V gene TRBV10-3; D is unclear. The clonotype comes from a human donor with aplastic anemia. Here the CDR3 DNA reads TGTGCCACTGGGATACACAATGAGCAGTTCTTC. It translates to CATGIHNEQFF.